This TCR beta chain was captured by sequencing in a study of graft-versus-host responses after intestinal transplantation. As for the study in general: In this cohort, recipients had multivisceral, liver-intestinal, or isolated intestinal transplants. Study-level results: Investigators detected GvH clones in recipient marrow, with some emerging earlier in ileum or blood. Declines in HvG clones occurring early post-transplant were associated with peak circulating GvH clone levels. Subjects displaying graft-donor T cell macrochimerism possessed elevated graft-versus-host to host-versus-graft clonal ratios inside allografts.

Intraepithelial and lamina propria lymphocytes were isolated from graft specimens. The CDR3 consists of 14 residues. The germline V gene encodes CDR1 MNHEY and CDR2 SVGAGI. Comment on this clone: Its specificity is unknown.

This table comes from immunoSEQ multiplex PCR, and its TCRdb copy is limited to in-frame clones, with some not included. The sample holds 9,000 to 10,000 clones, approximately 77% seen once. This sample comprised ileum tissue, obtained about 470 days after intestinal transplantation. The TCR comes from a human patient who received an intestinal transplant, so some T cells may come from the graft donor. The rearrangement joins TRBV6-5 to TRBJ2-5, with D possibly matching TRBD2 (5 bases). Gene TRBJ2-7 matches the end of the DNA better, so the J call may be wrong. CDR3 sequence: CASSYATGSYEQYF. For the CDR3, the DNA is TGTGCCAGCAGTTACGCGACTGGGAGCTACGAGCAGTACTTC.